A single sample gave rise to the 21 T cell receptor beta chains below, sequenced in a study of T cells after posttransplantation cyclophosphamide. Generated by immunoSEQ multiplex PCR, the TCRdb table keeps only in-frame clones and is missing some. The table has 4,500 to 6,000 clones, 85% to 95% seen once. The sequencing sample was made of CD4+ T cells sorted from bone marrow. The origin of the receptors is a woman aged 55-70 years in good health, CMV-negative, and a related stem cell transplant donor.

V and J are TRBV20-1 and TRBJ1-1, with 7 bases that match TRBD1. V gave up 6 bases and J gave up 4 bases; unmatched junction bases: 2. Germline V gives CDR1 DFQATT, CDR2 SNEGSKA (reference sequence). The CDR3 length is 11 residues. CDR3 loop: CSARDSTEAFF. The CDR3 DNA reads TGCAGTGCCCGGGACAGCACTGAAGCTTTCTTT.

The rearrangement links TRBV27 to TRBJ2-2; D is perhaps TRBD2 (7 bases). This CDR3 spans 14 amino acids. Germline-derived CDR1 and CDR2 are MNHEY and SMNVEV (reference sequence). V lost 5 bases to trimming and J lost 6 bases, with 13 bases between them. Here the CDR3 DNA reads TGTGCCAGCAGTCATTGGGGGGGGCCCGGGGAGCTGTTTTTT. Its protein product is CASSHWGGPGELFF.

For the CDR3, the DNA is TGTGCCAGCAGAAACAGGGACACTGAAGCTTTCTTT. Protein product: CASRNRDTEAFF. This sequence joins TRBV5-6 and TRBJ1-1, with D perhaps TRBD1 (6 bases). V lost 5 bases to trimming and J lost 3 bases, with 8 bases between them. Germline assignment: CDR1 SGHDT and CDR2 YYEEEE. This CDR3 has 12 amino acids. The complete variable domain, with remaining parts taken from reference TRBV5-6 and TRBJ1-1, reads DAGVTQSPTHLIKTRGQQVTLRCSPKSGHDTVSWYQQALGQGPQFIFQYYEEEERQRGNFPDRFSGHQFPNYSSELNVNALLLGDSALYLCASRNRDTEAFFGQGTRLTVV.

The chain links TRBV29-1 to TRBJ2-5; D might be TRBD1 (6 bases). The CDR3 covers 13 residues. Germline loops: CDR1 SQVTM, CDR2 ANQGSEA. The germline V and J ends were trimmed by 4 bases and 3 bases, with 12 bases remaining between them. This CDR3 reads CSVAGQGKETQYF. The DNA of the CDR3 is TGCAGCGTTGCGGGGCAGGGGAAAGAGACCCAGTACTTC.

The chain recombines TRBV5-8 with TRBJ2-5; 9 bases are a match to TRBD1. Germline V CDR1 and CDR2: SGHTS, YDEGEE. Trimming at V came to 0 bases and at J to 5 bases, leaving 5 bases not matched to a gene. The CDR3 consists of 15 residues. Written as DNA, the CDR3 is TGTGCCAGCAGCTTGGGGAACAGGGGGCAGGAGACCCAGTACTTC. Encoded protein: CASSLGNRGQETQYF.

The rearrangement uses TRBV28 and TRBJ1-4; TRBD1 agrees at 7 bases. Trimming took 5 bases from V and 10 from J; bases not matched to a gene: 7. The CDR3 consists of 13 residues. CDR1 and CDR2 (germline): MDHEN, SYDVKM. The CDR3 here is CASSGTVVGKLFF. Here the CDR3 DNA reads TGTGCCAGCAGTGGGACAGTTGTCGGAAAACTGTTTTTT.

The CDR3 nucleotides are TGTGCCAGCAGGGAGACAGGGGTGGTAGAGACCCAGTACTTC. Protein sequence: CASRETGVVETQYF. This chain uses TRBV2 with TRBJ2-5; 8 bases line up with TRBD1. The germline CDR1 and CDR2 sequences are SNHLY and FYNNEI. The CDR3 has 14 amino acids. Trimming removed 6 bases from V and 4 bases from J; junction bases left unmatched: 7.

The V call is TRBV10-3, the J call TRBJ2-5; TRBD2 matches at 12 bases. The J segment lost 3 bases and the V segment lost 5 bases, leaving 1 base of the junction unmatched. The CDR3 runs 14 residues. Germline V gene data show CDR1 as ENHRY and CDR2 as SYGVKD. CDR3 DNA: TGTGCCATCAGTAGACTAGCGGGGGAAGAGACCCAGTACTTC. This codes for CAISRLAGEETQYF.

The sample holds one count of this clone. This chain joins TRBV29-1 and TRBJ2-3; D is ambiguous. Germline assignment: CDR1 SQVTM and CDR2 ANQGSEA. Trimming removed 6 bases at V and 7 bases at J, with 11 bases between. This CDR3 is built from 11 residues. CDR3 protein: CSVRNMNTQYF. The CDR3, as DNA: TGCAGCGTGAGGAATATGAATACGCAGTATTTT.

In DNA, the CDR3 is TGCAGCACCCGGACAGGGGACGGGAGGAACACTGAAGCTTTCTTT. It specifies CSTRTGDGRNTEAFF. The rearrangement joins TRBV29-1 to TRBJ1-1, with TRBD1 matching 9 bases. The length of the CDR3 is 15 residues. The V and J ends lost 8 bases and 1 base, in that order; junction bases with no gene match: 11. Looked up from germline, CDR1 is SQVTM and CDR2 is ANQGSEA.

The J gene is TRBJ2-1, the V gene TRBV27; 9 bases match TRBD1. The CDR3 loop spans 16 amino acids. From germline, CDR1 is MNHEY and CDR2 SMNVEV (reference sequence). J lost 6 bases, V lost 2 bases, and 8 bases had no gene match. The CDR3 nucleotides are TGTGCCAGCAGTTTACGACGGGGACAGGGCGGCAATGAGCAGTTCTTC. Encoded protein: CASSLRRGQGGNEQFF.

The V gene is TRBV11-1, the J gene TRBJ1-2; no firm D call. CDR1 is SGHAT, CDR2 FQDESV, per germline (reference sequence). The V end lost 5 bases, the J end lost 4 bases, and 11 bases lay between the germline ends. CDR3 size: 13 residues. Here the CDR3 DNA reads TGTGCCAGCAGCCCGCAGGATTTCTATGGCTACACCTTC. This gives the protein CASSPQDFYGYTF.

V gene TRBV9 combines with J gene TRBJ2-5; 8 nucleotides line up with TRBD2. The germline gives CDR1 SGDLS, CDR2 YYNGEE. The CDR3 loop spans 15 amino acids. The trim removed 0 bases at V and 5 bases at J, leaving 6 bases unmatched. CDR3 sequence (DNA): TGTGCCAGCAGCGTAGGTAGCGGGGTCAGGGAGACCCAGTACTTC. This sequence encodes CASSVGSGVRETQYF.

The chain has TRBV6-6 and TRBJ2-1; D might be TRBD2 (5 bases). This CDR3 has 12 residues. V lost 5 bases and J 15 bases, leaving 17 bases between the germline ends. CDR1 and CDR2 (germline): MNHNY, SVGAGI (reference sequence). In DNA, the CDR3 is TGTGCCAGCAGTCCCGGCGTGAGGGCCCTGTTCTTC. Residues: CASSPGVRALFF.

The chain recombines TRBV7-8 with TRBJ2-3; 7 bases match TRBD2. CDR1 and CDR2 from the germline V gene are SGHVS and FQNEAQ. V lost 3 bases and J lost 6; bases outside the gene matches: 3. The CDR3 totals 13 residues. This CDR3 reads CASSLTGGDTQYF. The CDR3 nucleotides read TGTGCCAGCAGCTTGACGGGAGGTGATACGCAGTATTTT.

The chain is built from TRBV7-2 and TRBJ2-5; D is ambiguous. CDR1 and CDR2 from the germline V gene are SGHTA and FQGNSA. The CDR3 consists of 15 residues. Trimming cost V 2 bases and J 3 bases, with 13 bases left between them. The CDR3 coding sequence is TGTGCCAGCAGCTTAAGTCCCCAGTTTGAAGAGACCCAGTACTTC. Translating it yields CASSLSPQFEETQYF. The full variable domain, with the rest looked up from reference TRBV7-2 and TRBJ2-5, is GAGVSQSPSNKVTEKGKDVELRCDPISGHTALYWYRQSLGQGLEFLIYFQGNSAPDKSGLPSDRFSAERTGGSVSTLTIQRTQQEDSAVYLCASSLSPQFEETQYFGPGTRLLVL.

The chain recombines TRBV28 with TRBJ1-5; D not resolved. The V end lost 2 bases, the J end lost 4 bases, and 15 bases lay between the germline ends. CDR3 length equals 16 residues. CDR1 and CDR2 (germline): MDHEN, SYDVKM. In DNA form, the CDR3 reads TGTGCCAGCAGTTTAGGGCCGCCGGCCCCGAATCAGCCCCAGCATTTT. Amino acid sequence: CASSLGPPAPNQPQHF.

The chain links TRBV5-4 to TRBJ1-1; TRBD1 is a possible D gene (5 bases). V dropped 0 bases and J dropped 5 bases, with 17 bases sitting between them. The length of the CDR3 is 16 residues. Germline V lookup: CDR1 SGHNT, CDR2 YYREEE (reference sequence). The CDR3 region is CASSLGSAGGITEAFF. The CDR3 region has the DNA TGTGCCAGCAGCTTGGGTTCGGCGGGGGGAATTACTGAAGCTTTCTTT.

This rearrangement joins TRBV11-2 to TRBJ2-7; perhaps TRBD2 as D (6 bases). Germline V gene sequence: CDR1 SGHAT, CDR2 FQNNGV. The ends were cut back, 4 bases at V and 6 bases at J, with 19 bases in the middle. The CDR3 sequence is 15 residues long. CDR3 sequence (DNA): TGTGCCAGCAGCTCCAGGACTACCTTTATGGGCGAGCAGTACTTC. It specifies CASSSRTTFMGEQYF.

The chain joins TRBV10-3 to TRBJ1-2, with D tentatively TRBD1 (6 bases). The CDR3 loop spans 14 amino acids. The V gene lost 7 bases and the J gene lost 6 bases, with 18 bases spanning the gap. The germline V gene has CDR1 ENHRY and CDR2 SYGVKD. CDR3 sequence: CAITPWGTLDGYTF. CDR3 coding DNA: TGTGCCATCACCCCATGGGGGACATTGGATGGCTACACCTTC.

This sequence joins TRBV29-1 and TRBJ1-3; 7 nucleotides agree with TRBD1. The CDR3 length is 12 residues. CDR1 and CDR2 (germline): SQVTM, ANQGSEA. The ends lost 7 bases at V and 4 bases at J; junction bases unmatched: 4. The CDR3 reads CSGTGLGNTIYF. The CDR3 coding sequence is TGCAGCGGGACAGGTCTCGGAAACACCATATATTTT.